The clone carrying this TCR beta chain was recorded at least ten times. Its antigen is undetermined. This sample stems from a study of T-cell reconstitution after alpha-beta-depleted transplantation in children. Germline CDR1 SGHAT, CDR2 FQDESV (reference sequence). Trimming removed 5 bases from V and 12 bases from J, with 8 bases in between. The CDR3 has 11 amino acids. Unique molecular identifiers tagged the TCRbeta library. TCRdb re-derived calls from the PCR reads in MiXCR, one entry per CDR3 protein. The sample has 90,000 to 150,000 distinct CDR3 sequences, roughly 24% seen once. Regarding the study as a whole: Expanded graft clones, several hundred of them, were reportedly the source of alpha-beta T cells about two months after transplant. Certain patients had high TCRbeta diversity at day 60, and it came from recipient T cells and thymic progenitors that survived.

V gene TRBV11-1 combines with J gene TRBJ2-6; D call uncertain. The TCR originated in a male patient between 2 and 10 years old who had a stem cell transplant for chronic granulomatous disease, so the T cells may come from the graft donor. The starting material was PBMCs, mostly from graft donor cells, obtained 180 days after TCRalphabeta/CD19-depleted stem cell transplant. The chain's CDR3 is CASSERSVLTF. Written as DNA, the CDR3 is TGTGCCAGCAGCGAAAGAAGCGTCCTGACTTTC.